A single sample is the source of the 7 T cell receptor beta chains below, sequenced in a study of OX40 agonist ivuxolimab in advanced cancers. Some clones are missing from TCRdb's copy, which holds only in-frame ones; the method was immunoSEQ multiplex PCR. This table has around 70,000 clones, more than 65% appearing once. The specimen was CD4+ or CD8+ T cells sorted from blood, collected in a trial of the OX40 agonist ivuxolimab. The receptors originated from an adult with an advanced solid tumor such as melanoma, head and neck, liver or kidney cancer.

This chain's CDR3 is CASSVRGGPTDTQYF. CDR3 bases: TGTGCCAGCAGCGTCCGCGGGGGGCCCACAGATACGCAGTATTTT. V gene TRBV13 combines with J gene TRBJ2-3; 8 nucleotides agree with TRBD2. The CDR3 runs to 15 residues. The J segment lost 2 bases and the V segment lost 5 bases, leaving 6 bases of the junction unmatched. The germline V gene has CDR1 PRHDT and CDR2 FYEKMQ (reference sequence).

This clone was recorded once. The V gene is TRBV9, the J gene TRBJ2-3, with TRBD2 matching 7 bases. Losses at the gene ends were 0 bases for V and 7 bases for J; bases not matched to a gene: 2. CDR3 length: 13 amino acids. Germline CDR1 and CDR2: SGDLS and YYNGEE. The CDR3 sequence: CASSVDGGNTQYF. The CDR3 region has the DNA TGTGCCAGCAGCGTAGACGGGGGGAATACGCAGTATTTT.

V usage is TRBV7-2 and J usage is TRBJ2-3; TRBD1 aligns across 7 bases. The germline CDR1 and CDR2 sequences are SGHTA and FQGNSA. CDR3 size: 16 residues. Trimming took 1 base from V and 4 from J; bases not matched to a gene: 8. The CDR3 region is CASSLVGGQGADTQYF. CDR3 nucleotides: TGTGCCAGCAGCTTAGTCGGCGGTCAGGGGGCAGATACGCAGTATTTT.

The genes are TRBV5-6 and TRBJ2-7; no clear D gene. The germline V gene has CDR1 SGHDT and CDR2 YYEEEE. Trimming removed 4 bases from V and 4 bases from J, with 12 bases in between. The CDR3 spans 13 residues. The DNA of the CDR3 is TGTGCCAGCAGCCGTCCCGGTGGGTACGAGCAGTACTTC. Protein sequence: CASSRPGGYEQYF.

In its sample, this clone was seen once. This rearrangement joins TRBV9 to TRBJ1-6; D is unclear. Germline V gene data show CDR1 as SGDLS and CDR2 as YYNGEE. V lost 0 bases and J 5 bases, leaving 12 bases between the germline ends. The CDR3 is 16 residues long. The CDR3: CASSVEAAGNNSPLHF. In DNA, the CDR3 is TGTGCCAGCAGCGTAGAGGCGGCGGGTAATAATTCACCCCTCCACTTT.

The CDR3 loop reads CASRTAGTDSYEQYF. The DNA of the CDR3 is TGTGCCAGCAGGACGGCCGGGACTGACTCCTACGAGCAGTACTTC. The chain employs TRBV6-5 and TRBJ2-7, with a possible D match to TRBD2 (6 bases). V lost 6 bases, J lost 0 bases, and 15 bases lay in between. Germline CDR1 is MNHEY and CDR2 is SVGAGI. The CDR3 is 15 amino acids.

This clone was seen a single time. The gene calls are TRBV7-9 and TRBJ1-1; no clear D. The ends were cut back, 5 bases at V and 1 base at J, with 8 bases in the middle. The germline V gene encodes CDR1 SEHNR and CDR2 FQNEAQ (reference sequence). The CDR3 is 13 residues long. CDR3 coding DNA: TGTGCCAGCAGCACGTCAGCGAACACTGAAGCTTTCTTT. The encoded protein is CASSTSANTEAFF. The variable domain in full, with the rest retrieved from reference TRBV7-9 and TRBJ1-1, is DTGVSQNPRHKITKRGQNVTFRCDPISEHNRLYWYRQTLGQGPEFLTYFQNEAQLEKSRLLSDRFSAERPKGSFSTLEIQRTEQGDSAMYLCASSTSANTEAFFGQGTRLTVV.